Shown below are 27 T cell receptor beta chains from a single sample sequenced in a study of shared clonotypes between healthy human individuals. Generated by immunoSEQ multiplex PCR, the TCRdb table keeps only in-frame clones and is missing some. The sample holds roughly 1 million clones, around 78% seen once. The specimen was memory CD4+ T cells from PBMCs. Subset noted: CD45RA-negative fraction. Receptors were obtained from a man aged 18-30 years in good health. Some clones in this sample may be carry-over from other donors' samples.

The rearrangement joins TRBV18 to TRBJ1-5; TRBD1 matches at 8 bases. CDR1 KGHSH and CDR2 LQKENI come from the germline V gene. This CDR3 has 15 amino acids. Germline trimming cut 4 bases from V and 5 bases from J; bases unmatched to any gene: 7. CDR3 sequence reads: CASSLTGGRDQPQHF. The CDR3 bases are TGTGCCAGCTCACTTACAGGGGGTCGGGATCAGCCCCAGCATTTT.

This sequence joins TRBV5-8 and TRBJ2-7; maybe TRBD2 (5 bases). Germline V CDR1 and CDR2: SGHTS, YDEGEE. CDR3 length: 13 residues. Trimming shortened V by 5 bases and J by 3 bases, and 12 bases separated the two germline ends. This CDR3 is CASRKFGDYEQYF. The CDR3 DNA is TGTGCCAGCAGAAAGTTCGGGGACTACGAGCAGTACTTC.

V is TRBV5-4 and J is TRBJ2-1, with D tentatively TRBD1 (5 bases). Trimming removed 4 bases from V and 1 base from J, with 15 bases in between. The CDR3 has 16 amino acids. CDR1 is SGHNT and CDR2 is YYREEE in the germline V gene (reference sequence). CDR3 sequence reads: CASSPSGAISYNEQFF. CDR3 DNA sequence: TGTGCCAGCAGCCCTTCTGGGGCCATATCCTACAATGAGCAGTTCTTC.

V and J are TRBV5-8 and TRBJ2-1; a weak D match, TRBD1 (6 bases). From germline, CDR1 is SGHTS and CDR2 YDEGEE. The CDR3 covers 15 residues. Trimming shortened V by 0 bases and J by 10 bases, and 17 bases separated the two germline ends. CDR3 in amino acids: CASSLAGTGHKEQFF. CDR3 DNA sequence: TGTGCCAGCAGCTTGGCCGGGACGGGACATAAGGAGCAGTTCTTC. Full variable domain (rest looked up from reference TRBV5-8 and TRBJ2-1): EAGVTQSPTHLIKTRGQQATLRCSPISGHTSVYWYQQALGLGLQFLLWYDEGEERNRGNFPPRFSGRQFPNYSSELNVNALELEDSALYLCASSLAGTGHKEQFFGPGTRLTVL.

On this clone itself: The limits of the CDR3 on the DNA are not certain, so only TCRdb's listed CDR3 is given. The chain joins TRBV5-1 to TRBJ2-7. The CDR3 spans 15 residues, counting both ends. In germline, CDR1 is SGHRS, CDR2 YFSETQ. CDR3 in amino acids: CASSSTLGTSYEQYF.

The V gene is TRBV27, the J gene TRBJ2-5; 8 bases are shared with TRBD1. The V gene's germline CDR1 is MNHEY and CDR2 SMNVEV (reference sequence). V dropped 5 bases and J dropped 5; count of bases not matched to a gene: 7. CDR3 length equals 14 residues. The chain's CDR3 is CASSASGGIETQYF. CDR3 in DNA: TGTGCCAGCAGTGCCTCAGGGGGCATCGAGACCCAGTACTTC.

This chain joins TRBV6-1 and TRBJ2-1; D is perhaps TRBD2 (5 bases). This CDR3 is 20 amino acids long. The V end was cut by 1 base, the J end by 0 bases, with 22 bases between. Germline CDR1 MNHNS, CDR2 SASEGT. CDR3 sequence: CASSEVFGMSGMSSYNEQFF. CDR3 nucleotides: TGTGCCAGCAGTGAAGTGTTCGGGATGAGCGGAATGAGCTCCTACAATGAGCAGTTCTTC.

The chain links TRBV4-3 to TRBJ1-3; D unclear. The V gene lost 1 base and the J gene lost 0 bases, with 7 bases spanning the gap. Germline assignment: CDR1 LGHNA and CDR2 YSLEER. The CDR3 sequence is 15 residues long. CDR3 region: CASSQAAASGNTIYF. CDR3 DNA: TGCGCCAGCAGCCAAGCGGCAGCCTCTGGAAACACCATATATTTT.

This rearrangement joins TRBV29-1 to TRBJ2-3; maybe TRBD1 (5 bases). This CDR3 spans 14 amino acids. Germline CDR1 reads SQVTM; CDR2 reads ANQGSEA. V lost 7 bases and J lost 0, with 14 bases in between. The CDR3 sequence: CSAKDRSSTDTQYF. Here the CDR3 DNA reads TGCAGCGCTAAAGACAGATCTAGCACAGATACGCAGTATTTT.

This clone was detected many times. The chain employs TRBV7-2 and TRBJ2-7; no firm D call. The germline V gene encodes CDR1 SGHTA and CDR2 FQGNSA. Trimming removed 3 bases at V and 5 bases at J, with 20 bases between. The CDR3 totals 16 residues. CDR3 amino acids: CASSLLSGPFGDEQYF. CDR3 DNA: TGTGCCAGCAGCTTGTTGTCCGGCCCGTTTGGTGACGAGCAGTACTTC.

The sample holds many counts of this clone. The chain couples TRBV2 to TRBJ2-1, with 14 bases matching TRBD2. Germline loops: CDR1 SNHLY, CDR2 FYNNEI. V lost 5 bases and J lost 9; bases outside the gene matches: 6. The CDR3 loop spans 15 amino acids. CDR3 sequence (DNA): TGTGCCAGCAGTAGGACTAGCGGGAGGAAGGGTGAGCAGTTCTTC. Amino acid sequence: CASSRTSGRKGEQFF.

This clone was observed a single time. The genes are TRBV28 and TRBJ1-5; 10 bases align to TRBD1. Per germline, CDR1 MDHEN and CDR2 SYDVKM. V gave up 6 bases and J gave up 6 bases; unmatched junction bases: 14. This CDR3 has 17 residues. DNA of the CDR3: TGTGCCAGCAGCGACTTAAATCGACAGGGGGCTGGTCAGCCCCAGCATTTT. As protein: CASSDLNRQGAGQPQHF.

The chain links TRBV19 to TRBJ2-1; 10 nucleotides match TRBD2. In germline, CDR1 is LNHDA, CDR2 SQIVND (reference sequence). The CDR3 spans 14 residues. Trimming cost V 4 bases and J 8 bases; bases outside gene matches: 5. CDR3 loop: CASSTTSGYDEQFF. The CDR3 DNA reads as TGTGCCAGTAGTACGACTAGCGGGTACGATGAGCAGTTCTTC.

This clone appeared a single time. CDR3 in DNA: TGTGCCAGCAGCTTAGGTGGGGTTGCTACGCAGTATTTT. It translates to CASSLGGVATQYF. The chain has TRBV7-9 and TRBJ2-3; no clear D. Trimming left V 1 base short and J 8 bases short, with 10 bases between. CDR3 size: 13 residues. Germline V gene lookup returns CDR1 SEHNR and CDR2 FQNEAQ (reference sequence).

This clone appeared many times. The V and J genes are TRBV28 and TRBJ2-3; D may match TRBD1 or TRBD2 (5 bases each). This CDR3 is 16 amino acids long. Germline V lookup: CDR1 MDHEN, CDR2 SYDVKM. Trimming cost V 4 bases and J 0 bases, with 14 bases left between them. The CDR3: CASSYVGTGSTDTQYF. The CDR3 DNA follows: TGTGCCAGCAGTTACGTTGGGACGGGAAGCACAGATACGCAGTATTTT.

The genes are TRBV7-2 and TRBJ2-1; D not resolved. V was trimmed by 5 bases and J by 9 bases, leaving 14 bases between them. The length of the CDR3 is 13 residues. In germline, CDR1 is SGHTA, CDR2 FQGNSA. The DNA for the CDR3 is TGTGCCAGCAGCCCGAATGGGCCGGGTGAGCAGTTCTTC. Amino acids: CASSPNGPGEQFF.

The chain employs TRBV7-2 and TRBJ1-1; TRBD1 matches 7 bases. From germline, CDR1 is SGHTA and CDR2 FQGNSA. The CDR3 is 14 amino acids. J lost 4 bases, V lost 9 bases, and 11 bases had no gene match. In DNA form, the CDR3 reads TGTGCCAGTACCACCCGGACAGGTGTCACTGAAGCTTTCTTT. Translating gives CASTTRTGVTEAFF.

The CDR3 spells CASSQDWRAGANVLTF. Written as DNA, the CDR3 is TGCGCCAGCAGCCAAGATTGGAGGGCTGGGGCCAACGTCCTGACTTTC. The chain links TRBV4-1 to TRBJ2-6; D might be TRBD2 (6 bases). Trimming left V 0 bases short and J 2 bases short, with 8 bases between. The V gene's germline CDR1 is MGHRA and CDR2 YSYEKL. The CDR3 spans 16 residues.

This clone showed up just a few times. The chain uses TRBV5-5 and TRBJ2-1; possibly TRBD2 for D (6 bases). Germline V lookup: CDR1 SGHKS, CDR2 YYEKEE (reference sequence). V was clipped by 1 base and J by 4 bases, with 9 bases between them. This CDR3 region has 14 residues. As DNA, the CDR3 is TGTGCCAGCAGCTTGACGGGAGTGTACAATGAGCAGTTCTTC. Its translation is CASSLTGVYNEQFF. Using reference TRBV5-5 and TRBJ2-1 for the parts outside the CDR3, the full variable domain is DAGVTQSPTHLIKTRGQQVTLRCSPISGHKSVSWYQQVLGQGPQFIFQYYEKEERGRGNFPDRFSARQFPNYSSELNVNALLLGDSALYLCASSLTGVYNEQFFGPGTRLTVL.

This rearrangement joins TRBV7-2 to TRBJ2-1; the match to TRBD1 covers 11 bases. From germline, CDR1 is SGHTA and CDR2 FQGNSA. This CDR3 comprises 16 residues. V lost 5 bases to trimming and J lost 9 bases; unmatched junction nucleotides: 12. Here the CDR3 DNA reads TGTGCCAGCAGCCCCCCTGGGACAGGGGGGTGGGGTGAGCAGTTCTTC. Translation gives CASSPPGTGGWGEQFF. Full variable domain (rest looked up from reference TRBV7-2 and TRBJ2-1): GAGVSQSPSNKVTEKGKDVELRCDPISGHTALYWYRQSLGQGLEFLIYFQGNSAPDKSGLPSDRFSAERTGGSVSTLTIQRTQQEDSAVYLCASSPPGTGGWGEQFFGPGTRLTVL.

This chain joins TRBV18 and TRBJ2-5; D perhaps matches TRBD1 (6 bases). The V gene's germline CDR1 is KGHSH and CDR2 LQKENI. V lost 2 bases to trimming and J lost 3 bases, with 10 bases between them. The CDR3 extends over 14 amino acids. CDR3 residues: CASSPVQGKETQYF. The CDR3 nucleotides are TGTGCCAGCTCACCAGTACAGGGCAAAGAGACCCAGTACTTC.

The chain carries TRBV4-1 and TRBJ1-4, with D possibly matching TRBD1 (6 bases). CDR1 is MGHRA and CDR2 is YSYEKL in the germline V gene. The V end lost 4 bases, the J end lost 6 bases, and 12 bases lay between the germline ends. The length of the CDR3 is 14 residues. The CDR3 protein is CASSPTGRDEKLFF. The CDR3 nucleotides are TGCGCCAGCAGCCCTACAGGGAGAGATGAAAAACTGTTTTTT.

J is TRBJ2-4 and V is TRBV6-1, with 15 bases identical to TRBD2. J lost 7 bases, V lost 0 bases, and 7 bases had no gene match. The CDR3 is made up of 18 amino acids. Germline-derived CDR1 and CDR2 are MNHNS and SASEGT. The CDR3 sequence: CASSEAVGLAGGRNIQYF. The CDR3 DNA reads TGTGCCAGCAGTGAAGCGGTCGGACTAGCGGGAGGGAGGAACATTCAGTACTTC.

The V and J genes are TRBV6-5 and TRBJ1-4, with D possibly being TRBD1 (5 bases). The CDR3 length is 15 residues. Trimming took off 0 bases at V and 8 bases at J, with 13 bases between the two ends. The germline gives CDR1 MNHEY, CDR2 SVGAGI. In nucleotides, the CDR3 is TGTGCCAGCAGTTACTCCTGGCCGGGGGTGGAAAAACTGTTTTTT. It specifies CASSYSWPGVEKLFF.

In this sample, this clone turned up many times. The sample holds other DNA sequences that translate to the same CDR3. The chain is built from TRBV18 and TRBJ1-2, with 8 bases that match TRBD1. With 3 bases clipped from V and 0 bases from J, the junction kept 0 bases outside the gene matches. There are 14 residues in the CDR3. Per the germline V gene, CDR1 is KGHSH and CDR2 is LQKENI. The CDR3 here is CASSPGQANYGYTF. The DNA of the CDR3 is TGTGCCAGCTCACCGGGACAGGCTAACTATGGCTACACCTTC.

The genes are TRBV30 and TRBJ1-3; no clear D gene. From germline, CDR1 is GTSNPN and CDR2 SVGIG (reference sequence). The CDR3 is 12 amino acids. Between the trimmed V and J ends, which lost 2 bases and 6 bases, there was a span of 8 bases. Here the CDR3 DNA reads TGTGCCTGGAGTATAGGGCAAAACACCATATATTTT. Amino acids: CAWSIGQNTIYF.

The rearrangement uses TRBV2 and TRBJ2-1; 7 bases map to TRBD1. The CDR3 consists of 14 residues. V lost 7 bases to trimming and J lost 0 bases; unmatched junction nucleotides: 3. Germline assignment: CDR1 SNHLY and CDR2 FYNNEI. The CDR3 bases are TGTGCCAGCAAAACAGGGGCCTCCTACAATGAGCAGTTCTTC. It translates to CASKTGASYNEQFF.